This T cell receptor beta chain came from a study of cytomegalovirus exposure and HLA in healthy donors. Whole-study results and caveats: The authors enumerated roughly 160 TCR beta chains as linked to cytomegalovirus. Being productive about 87% or about 30% of the time was typical of most TCR beta V segments in an earlier analysis.

With 60 Vbeta and 13 Jbeta primers, the PCR was carried out. Clones were sequenced by immunoSEQ multiplex PCR, and TCRdb holds only the in-frame ones, with some missing. The sample consists of approximately 240,000 clones, over 70% of them appearing once. Per the germline V gene, CDR1 is SGHAT and CDR2 is FQNNGV. V trimming: 11 bases; J trimming: 1 base; junction bases outside the gene matches: 10. This CDR3 region has 15 residues. On this clone: Its antigen remains unknown.

The sample comprised PBMCs. The chain is built from TRBV11-2 and TRBJ2-1; 8 nucleotides agree with TRBD2. The TCR sequence derives from an older woman in good health and CMV-seropositive. The CDR3 reads CASQREMSSYNEQFF. The CDR3 coding sequence is TGTGCCTCGCAGCGGGAGATGTCGTCCTACAATGAGCAGTTCTTC.